A selection of T cell receptor beta chains follows, all from one sample in a study of identical twins' blood T cells. MiXCR was run by TCRdb on the 5' RACE reads, yielding one entry per CDR3 protein. This table holds fewer than 450,000 distinct CDR3 sequences, more than 25% found once. The sequenced material came from PBMCs. The receptor set was obtained from a woman aged 18 to 49 in good health. Both conserved end residues are part of each CDR3. The order of the fields is J gene, D gene, clone size, V gene, CDR3 protein, CDR3 DNA. D genes are given only for firm matches. Clone size appears in some rows only: once, few, many, or a class for an expanded clone.

TRBJ1-1	-	few	TRBV14	CASRYRTDHEAFF	TGTGCCAGCAGATATCGGACGGACCATGAAGCTTTCTTT
TRBJ1-2	-	few	TRBV6-5	CASGKLAGNYGYTF	TGTGCCAGCGGGAAATTGGCAGGGAACTATGGCTACACCTTC
TRBJ2-2	-	few	TRBV6-2/TRBV6-3	CASSPRVRTGELFF	TGTGCCAGCAGTCCACGAGTGCGCACCGGGGAGCTGTTTTTT
TRBJ1-1	-	-	TRBV11-2	CASSLESRKGNTEAFF	TGTGCCAGCAGCTTAGAATCTCGGAAGGGGAACACTGAAGCTTTCTTT
TRBJ2-3	TRBD2	few	TRBV20-1	CSAGTSVSTDTQYF	TGCAGTGCTGGGACTAGCGTTAGCACAGATACGCAGTATTTT
TRBJ1-1	-	-	TRBV5-1	CASRDGIRVGKMAGTEAFF	TGCGCCAGCAGGGATGGGATAAGGGTGGGGAAGATGGCTGGCACTGAAGCTTTCTTT
TRBJ1-1	TRBD1	many	TRBV20-1	CSALSVQGANTEAFF	TGCAGTGCTTTGTCCGTCCAGGGGGCGAACACTGAAGCTTTCTTT
TRBJ1-1	-	many	TRBV6-2/TRBV6-3	CASSYLGTEAFF	TGTGCCAGCAGTTACTTAGGCACTGAAGCTTTCTTT
TRBJ1-1	TRBD1	few	TRBV7-2	CASSLDRGQTEAFF	TGTGCCAGCAGCCTCGACAGGGGGCAGACTGAAGCTTTCTTT
TRBJ2-1	-	once	TRBV30	CAWSINEQFF	TGTGCCTGGTCAATCAATGAGCAGTTCTTC
TRBJ2-2	TRBD2	few	TRBV18	CASSRGSVGELFF	TGTGCCAGCTCACGCGGGAGTGTCGGGGAGCTGTTTTTT
TRBJ1-6	-	-	TRBV3-1	CASSPLFLRRNSPLHF	TGTGCCAGCAGCCCCCTCTTCTTGAGACGCAATTCACCCCTCCACTTT
TRBJ1-2	-	-	TRBV19	CASSMANSYYGYTF	TGTGCCAGTAGTATGGCCAACAGCTACTATGGCTACACCTTC
TRBJ1-6	TRBD1	-	TRBV6-2/TRBV6-3	CASRPLSAGQGRTTYNSPLHF	TGTGCCAGCAGGCCCCTCAGTGCGGGACAGGGCCGAACGACCTATAATTCACCCCTCCACTTT
TRBJ2-7	-	few	TRBV7-8	CASSLNMAGEQYF	TGTGCCAGCAGCTTAAACATGGCCGGGGAGCAGTACTTC
TRBJ1-1	-	few	TRBV29-1	CSVAGGQILNTEAFF	TGCAGCGTTGCCGGGGGACAAATTCTGAACACTGAAGCTTTCTTT
TRBJ2-3	-	few	TRBV7-9	CASSPPGSGTDTQYF	TGTGCCAGCAGCCCCCCAGGGAGTGGCACAGATACGCAGTATTTT
TRBJ2-1	TRBD1	many	TRBV29-1	CSAKTGLISYNEQFF	TGCAGCGCCAAGACAGGGCTAATCTCCTACAATGAGCAGTTCTTC
TRBJ1-2	-	many	TRBV14	CASSHRGRYGYTF	TGTGCCAGCAGCCACCGGGGCCGATATGGCTACACCTTC
TRBJ1-1	-	-	TRBV10-3	CAMSESSQNTEAFF	TGTGCCATGAGTGAGTCGAGTCAGAACACTGAAGCTTTCTTT
TRBJ1-4	-	many	TRBV2	CASSEFPTNEKLFF	TGTGCCAGCAGTGAATTTCCAACTAATGAAAAACTGTTTTTT
TRBJ2-7	TRBD2	-	TRBV18	CASSPSGQAGVLREQYF	TGTGCCAGCTCACCTTCGGGTCAAGCGGGAGTTTTGAGGGAGCAGTACTTC
TRBJ1-1	TRBD1	-	TRBV9	CASSVVVRGTEAFF	TGTGCCAGCAGCGTAGTGGTCAGGGGGACTGAAGCTTTCTTT
TRBJ2-7	TRBD2	-	TRBV28	CASSSPASGSYEQYF	TGTGCCAGCAGTTCCCCGGCTAGCGGGAGTTACGAGCAGTACTTC
TRBJ2-3	TRBD2	-	TRBV14	CASSRGLGRTSTDTQYF	TGTGCCAGCAGCCGCGGACTAGGGCGAACTAGCACAGATACGCAGTATTTT
TRBJ1-1	-	once	TRBV7-8	CASSLGQGGRLAEAFF	TGTGCCAGCAGCTTAGGGCAGGGAGGCAGGTTAGCTGAAGCTTTCTTT
TRBJ1-1	-	few	TRBV12-3/TRBV12-4	CATTPKRVTEAFF	TGTGCCACAACACCTAAAAGGGTCACTGAAGCTTTCTTT
TRBJ2-1	TRBD2	-	TRBV11-2	CASSLDRGTSGAYNEQFF	TGTGCCAGCAGCTTAGATCGGGGGACTAGCGGGGCCTACAATGAGCAGTTCTTC
TRBJ2-4	-	-	TRBV7-2	CASSFLGLGHIQYF	TGTGCCAGCAGCTTTTTAGGGCTCGGACACATTCAGTACTTC
TRBJ1-3	-	-	TRBV18	CASSRETLRNTIYF	TGTGCCAGCTCACGCGAGACGCTAAGAAACACCATATATTTT
TRBJ1-2	-	few	TRBV20-1	CSARPGPQVYGYTF	TGCAGTGCTCGGCCCGGGCCCCAGGTGTATGGCTACACCTTC
TRBJ1-3	TRBD1	many	TRBV10-3	CAIMGQNSGNTIYF	TGTGCCATCATGGGACAGAATTCTGGAAACACCATATATTTT
TRBJ1-1	-	many	TRBV5-4	CASSGETEAFF	TGTGCCAGCAGCGGAGAAACTGAAGCTTTCTTT
TRBJ1-1	TRBD1	-	TRBV20-1	CSAIRGLSDTEAFF	TGCAGTGCTATCAGGGGGCTCTCGGACACTGAAGCTTTCTTT
TRBJ1-1	-	-	TRBV29-1	CSVDTMENTEAFF	TGCAGCGTTGATACTATGGAGAACACTGAAGCTTTCTTT
TRBJ2-2	-	-	TRBV10-3	CAISVFGLDTGEPFF	TGTGCCATCAGTGTATTCGGGTTGGACACCGGGGAGCCGTTTTTT
TRBJ1-2	-	few	TRBV20-1	CSAREDPEGYTF	TGCAGTGCTAGGGAGGATCCAGAGGGCTACACCTTC
TRBJ1-2	-	-	TRBV18	CASSPQVDYGYTF	TGTGCCAGCTCGCCCCAGGTTGACTATGGCTACACCTTC